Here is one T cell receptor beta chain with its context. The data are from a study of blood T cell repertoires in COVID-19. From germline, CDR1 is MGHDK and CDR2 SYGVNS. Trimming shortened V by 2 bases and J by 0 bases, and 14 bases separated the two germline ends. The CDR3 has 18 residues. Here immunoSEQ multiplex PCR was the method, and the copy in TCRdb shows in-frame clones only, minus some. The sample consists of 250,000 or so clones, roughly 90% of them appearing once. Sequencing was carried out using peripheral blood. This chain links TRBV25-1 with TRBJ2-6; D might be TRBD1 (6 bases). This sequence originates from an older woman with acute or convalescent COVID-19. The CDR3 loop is CASSEAQGSSSGANVLTF. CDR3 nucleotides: TGTGCCAGCAGTGAAGCACAGGGCTCGAGCTCTGGGGCCAACGTCCTGACTTTC.